Here is one T cell receptor beta chain with its context. TCRdb keeps only in-frame clones here, not all; method: immunoSEQ multiplex PCR. This table holds roughly 59,000 clones, about 92% found once. This entry is derived from a study of control samples from healthy donors and cancer patients. V was pared by 5 bases and J by 1 base, with 1 base of the junction left unmatched. CDR1 SQVTM and CDR2 ANQGSEA come from the germline V gene. The CDR3 is 12 residues long. This rearrangement joins TRBV29-1 to TRBJ1-1, with TRBD1 matching over 7 bases. The sample was PBMCs. This sequence was found in a man aged 40-50 years with colorectal cancer. CDR3 region: CSVRTGNTEAFF. DNA of the CDR3: TGCAGCGTTAGGACAGGGAACACTGAAGCTTTCTTT. The full variable domain, in which reference TRBV29-1 and TRBJ1-1 provide the parts outside the CDR3, is SAVISQKPSRDICQRGTSLTIQCQVDSQVTMMFWYRQQPGQSLTLIATANQGSEATYESGFVIDKFPISRPNLTFSTLTVSNMSPEDSSIYLCSVRTGNTEAFFGQGTRLTVV.